This TCR beta chain stems from a study of blood T cell repertoires in COVID-19. As for the study in general: Acute and convalescent COVID-19 specimens originated in the United States, Italy and Spain. T cells, B-cell-depleted T cells, or PBMCs provided the cDNA or gDNA that served as material.

This CDR3 is 15 amino acids long. V gave up 6 bases and J gave up 6 bases; unmatched junction bases: 10. Germline CDR1 SNHLY, CDR2 FYNNEI. Per the original methods: Amplifying reference gene primers gave estimates of nucleated cell counts. TCRdb's table, derived via immunoSEQ multiplex PCR, lists solely in-frame clones and lacks some. V and J calls and clone size are copied from that table; D and trimming were computed from the DNA. The table has some 290,000 clones, approximately 86% seen once. The chain links TRBV2 to TRBJ2-1; 8 bases match TRBD2. The sequenced material came from peripheral blood. The clonotype comes from a young man with active or convalescent COVID-19. In nucleotides, the CDR3 is TGTGCCAGCAGGCGGGGACTAGGGGGAATCAATGAGCAGTTCTTC. Translation: CASRRGLGGINEQFF.